One and the same sample provided the 4 T cell receptor beta chains below, sequenced in a study of control samples from healthy donors and cancer patients. Sequencing was performed with immunoSEQ multiplex PCR; in TCRdb, only in-frame clones are kept and a portion is missing. The profile covers fewer than 60,000 clones, with 80% to 90% appearing a single time and about 13% taken by the ten largest. Sequenced input: PBMCs. Source of these receptors: a woman aged 55-69 years with lung cancer.

The CDR3 nucleotides are TGTGCCAGCAGTACGGACAGGGGGTATGGCTACACCTTC. Translating gives CASSTDRGYGYTF. The chain employs TRBV6-5 and TRBJ1-2, with 10 bases aligning to TRBD1. This CDR3 is built from 13 residues. Germline CDR1 and CDR2: MNHEY and SVGAGI. V gave up 5 bases and J gave up 5 bases; unmatched junction bases: 2.

The chain recombines TRBV5-1 with TRBJ1-1, with D unresolved. Germline-derived CDR1 and CDR2 are SGHRS and YFSETQ. The V end was cut by 0 bases, the J end by 6 bases, with 12 bases between. CDR3 size: 14 residues. CDR3 region: CASSLGRLESEAFF. In nucleotides, the CDR3 is TGCGCCAGCAGCTTGGGCAGGTTAGAATCTGAAGCTTTCTTT.

This chain uses TRBV19 with TRBJ2-1, with a possible D match to TRBD2 (5 bases). The CDR3 is 17 residues long. Trimming removed 4 bases at V and 0 bases at J, with 16 bases between. CDR1 is LNHDA and CDR2 is SQIVND in the germline V gene (reference sequence). CDR3 nucleotides: TGTGCCAGTAGTACGCCCTCGGGGAAAAGCTCCTACAATGAGCAGTTCTTC. Translation: CASSTPSGKSSYNEQFF.

The chain combines TRBV5-5 with TRBJ1-4; D perhaps matches TRBD1 (6 bases). There are 13 residues in the CDR3. The V gene lost 7 bases and the J gene lost 6 bases, with 13 bases spanning the gap. The germline V gene has CDR1 SGHKS and CDR2 YYEKEE (reference sequence). The CDR3 nucleotides read TGTGCCAGCGGACAGCTGCGGGATGAAAAACTGTTTTTT. It is translated as CASGQLRDEKLFF.